The rows below give T cell receptor beta chains drawn from one sample of a study of cytomegalovirus exposure and HLA in healthy donors. Sequencing used immunoSEQ multiplex PCR; TCRdb keeps in-frame clones, though not all of them. The sample shows approximately 130,000 clones, around nine tenths of them seen only once. Input material: PBMCs. Source of these receptors: a woman aged 30 to 39 in good health and CMV-seronegative. CDR3s include the opening cysteine and the closing phenylalanine or tryptophan. D genes are given only for firm matches. Clone size is stated in some rows and not others, as once, few, many or a class when expanded.

d_gene	v_gene	j_gene	abundance	CDR3aa	CDR3nt
TRBD2	TRBV5-8	TRBJ2-3	.	CASSVVLAGWDTDTQYF	TGTGCCAGCAGCGTTGTTCTAGCGGGATGGGACACAGATACGCAGTATTTT
.	TRBV29-1	TRBJ2-1	.	CSVAPAAGQSSYNEQFF	TGCAGCGTTGCTCCTGCTGCGGGGCAGTCTTCCTACAATGAGCAGTTCTTC
TRBD2	TRBV7-3	TRBJ2-1	.	CASSLGTSGINEQFF	TGTGCCAGCAGCCTTGGGACTAGCGGGATCAATGAGCAGTTCTTC
TRBD1	TRBV7-6	TRBJ1-2	.	CASSPTLGQGAALGYTF	TGTGCCAGCAGCCCAACCCTGGGGCAGGGGGCTGCCCTTGGCTACACCTTC
TRBD2	TRBV11-2	TRBJ2-7	.	CASSLGRGTNYYEQYF	TGTGCCAGCAGCTTGGGGAGGGGAACTAATTACTACGAGCAGTACTTC
.	TRBV2	TRBJ2-3	.	CASKVGAGDTQYF	TGTGCCAGCAAAGTGGGGGCCGGAGATACGCAGTATTTT
.	TRBV5-4	TRBJ2-3	.	CASSLFTGPRVDTQYF	TGTGCCAGCAGCTTGTTTACAGGGCCCAGGGTAGATACGCAGTATTTT
TRBD1	TRBV7-9	TRBJ1-3	.	CASSVTGVGNTIYF	TGTGCCAGCAGCGTTACAGGGGTTGGAAACACCATATATTTT
TRBD1	TRBV7-9	TRBJ2-7	few	CASTPTGDEQYF	TGTGCCAGCACCCCGACAGGGGACGAGCAGTACTTC
.	TRBV30	TRBJ1-5	.	CAWSVRGALGQPQHF	TGTGCCTGGAGTGTACGCGGGGCGCTCGGTCAGCCCCAGCATTTT
TRBD2	TRBV4-1	TRBJ2-7	.	CASSQVGAGGKEQYF	TGCGCCAGCAGCCAAGTCGGAGCGGGAGGGAAAGAGCAGTACTTC
TRBD1	TRBV7-6	TRBJ2-2	.	CASSSSGTGTGELFF	TGTGCCAGCAGCTCCTCCGGGACAGGGACCGGGGAGCTGTTTTTT
.	TRBV19	TRBJ1-2	.	CASSIDWAARGYTF	TGTGCCAGTAGTATCGATTGGGCAGCCCGTGGCTACACCTTC
TRBD1	TRBV7-6	TRBJ1-5	few	CASSLEQGFNQPQHF	TGTGCCAGCAGCTTAGAACAGGGGTTCAATCAGCCCCAGCATTTT
.	TRBV30	TRBJ2-7	.	CALGRDYEQYF	TGTGCCCTAGGCCGGGATTACGAGCAGTACTTC
.	TRBV5-1	TRBJ2-3	.	CASSLQAEDTQYF	TGCGCCAGCAGCTTACAGGCTGAGGATACGCAGTATTTT
.	TRBV28	TRBJ1-2	.	CASSLPIGLGRGLWGYTF	TGTGCCAGCAGTTTACCTATCGGTCTAGGCAGGGGCCTTTGGGGCTACACCTTC
TRBD2	TRBV5-4	TRBJ2-7	.	CASSHIAGASYEQYF	TGTGCCAGCAGTCATATAGCGGGGGCCTCCTACGAGCAGTACTTC
.	TRBV4-3	TRBJ1-4	.	CASSRGQPNEKLFF	TGCGCCAGCAGCCGAGGACAGCCGAATGAAAAACTGTTTTTT
.	TRBV19	TRBJ1-1	few	CASSSRLWAYTEAFF	TGTGCCAGTAGTTCTCGCCTTTGGGCCTACACTGAAGCTTTCTTT
.	TRBV4-2	TRBJ2-3	.	CASSHRRRELLDTQYF	TGTGCCAGCAGCCACCGTAGGCGGGAATTATTGGATACGCAGTATTTT
TRBD1	TRBV7-8	TRBJ2-3	.	CASSWGQIGTDTQYF	TGTGCCAGCAGCTGGGGACAGATCGGCACAGATACGCAGTATTTT
TRBD1	TRBV4-2	TRBJ1-1	.	CASGRGQGANTEAFF	TGTGCCAGCGGAAGAGGACAGGGCGCGAACACTGAAGCTTTCTTT
.	TRBV5-4	TRBJ1-2	.	CASSPDTYGYTF	TGTGCCAGCAGCCCAGACACATATGGCTACACCTTC
TRBD2	TRBV6-5	TRBJ2-1	once	CASSYRAGGYNEQFF	TGTGCCAGCAGTTACAGAGCGGGGGGTTACAATGAGCAGTTCTTC
.	TRBV2	TRBJ2-7	once	CASRESYEQYF	TGTGCCAGCAGGGAGAGCTACGAGCAGTACTTC
TRBD1	TRBV2	TRBJ2-7	.	CASSQGQGSLYEQYF	TGTGCCAGCAGCCAAGGACAGGGCAGTCTCTACGAGCAGTACTTC
.	TRBV6-5	TRBJ1-2	.	CASSYRSHSNYGYTF	TGTGCCAGCAGTTACCGGAGCCATTCTAACTATGGCTACACCTTC
TRBD2	TRBV4-1	TRBJ2-5	.	CASARTSSGETQYF	TGCGCCAGCGCCCGGACTAGCAGCGGGGAGACCCAGTACTTC
.	TRBV7-2	TRBJ1-1	.	CASSLDRNTEAFF	TGTGCCAGCAGCTTAGACAGGAACACTGAAGCTTTCTTT
TRBD2	TRBV10-3	TRBJ2-1	.	CAISPTSRSSYNEQFF	TGTGCCATCAGCCCGACTAGCCGTAGCTCCTACAATGAGCAGTTCTTC
.	TRBV19	TRBJ1-5	.	CASSMGLGPGSQPQHF	TGTGCCAGTAGTATGGGCCTCGGGCCGGGGAGTCAGCCCCAGCATTTT
.	TRBV7-3	TRBJ2-2	.	CASSYTGTSTGELFF	TGTGCCAGCAGCTATACCGGGACATCAACCGGGGAGCTGTTTTTT
TRBD1	TRBV9	TRBJ2-5	once	CASSVGGQAIETQYF	TGTGCCAGCAGCGTAGGCGGACAGGCGATCGAGACCCAGTACTTC
.	TRBV5-4	TRBJ2-1	.	CASSLDAGVRNEQFF	TGTGCCAGCAGCTTGGATGCAGGGGTGAGGAATGAGCAGTTCTTC
TRBD1	TRBV10-1	TRBJ1-4	.	CASSALPTDRVEGEKLFF	TGCGCCAGCAGTGCTCTACCTACAGACAGGGTGGAAGGGGAAAAACTGTTTTTT
.	TRBV5-4	TRBJ1-1	.	CASSYRNTEAFF	TGTGCCAGCAGCTATCGGAACACTGAAGCTTTCTTT
TRBD2	TRBV27	TRBJ2-3	.	CASSIAGGPSVKDTQYF	TGTGCCAGCAGCATAGCGGGGGGGCCTAGCGTTAAAGATACGCAGTATTTT
.	TRBV28	TRBJ2-3	.	CASNIQWASTDTQYF	TGTGCCAGCAACATACAGTGGGCTAGCACAGATACGCAGTATTTT
TRBD1	TRBV7-9	TRBJ1-2	.	CASSFTGGYGYTF	TGTGCCAGCAGCTTTACAGGGGGTTATGGCTACACCTTC
TRBD2	TRBV9	TRBJ2-2	.	CASSVAPSGGGGELFF	TGTGCCAGCAGCGTAGCCCCCAGCGGGGGGGGCGGGGAGCTGTTTTTT
TRBD1	TRBV7-3	TRBJ2-2	few	CASSLGQVESGELFF	TGTGCCAGCAGCCTAGGACAGGTGGAGTCCGGGGAGCTGTTTTTT
.	TRBV19	TRBJ2-2	once	CASSPGVYTGELFF	TGTGCCAGTAGTCCAGGGGTGTACACCGGGGAGCTGTTTTTT
TRBD1	TRBV6-5	TRBJ1-1	.	CASSLTGGLAEAFF	TGTGCCAGCAGCCTTACAGGGGGTCTCGCTGAAGCTTTCTTT
TRBD1	TRBV30	TRBJ2-4	.	CAWGLQGVPKNIQYF	TGTGCCTGGGGGTTACAGGGGGTCCCCAAAAACATTCAGTACTTC
.	TRBV7-9	TRBJ2-1	.	CASSLSVYNEQFF	TGTGCCAGCAGCTTATCCGTCTACAATGAGCAGTTCTTC
TRBD1	TRBV28	TRBJ2-7	.	CASSLWTGGIYEQYF	TGTGCCAGCAGTTTATGGACAGGGGGGATCTACGAGCAGTACTTC
.	TRBV28	TRBJ1-5	.	CASSLGQPQHF	TGTGCCAGCAGTTTGGGCCAGCCCCAGCATTTT
.	TRBV28	TRBJ1-5	.	CASRGRRYNQPQHF	TGTGCCAGCAGGGGGAGACGGTACAATCAGCCCCAGCATTTT